Listed below are T cell receptor beta chains from one sample, sequenced in a study of beta chain features in type 1 diabetes. TCRdb's copy holds only in-frame clones and misses some; the assay was immunoSEQ multiplex PCR. Seen here are some 250,000 clones, 9.5% to 13% observed once, and the top ten hold approximately 0.015%. The specimen sequenced was naive CD4+ T cells from blood. Receptors were obtained from a man aged 25-45 years with type 1 diabetes. Each CDR3 is given with its conserved first and last residue. The D gene is left open where the match is weak. Rows may omit the clone size; those that give it use once, few, many or a size class.

cdr3_aa | cdr3_nt | j_call | d_call | v_call | clone_size
CAWRGTGREQYF | TGTGCCTGGAGGGGGACAGGGCGCGAGCAGTACTTC | TRBJ2-7 | TRBD1 | TRBV30 | few
CASSLTGGPEYADTQYF | TGTGCCAGCAGCTTAACGGGGGGGCCGGAATACGCAGATACGCAGTATTTT | TRBJ2-3 | . | TRBV7-3 | .
CASSRGETEAFF | TGTGCCAGCTCACGGGGGGAGACTGAAGCTTTCTTT | TRBJ1-1 | . | TRBV18 | .
CATSGISRASYEQYF | TGTGCCACCAGCGGGATTAGCAGGGCCTCCTACGAGCAGTACTTC | TRBJ2-7 | . | TRBV15 | few
CASSLPQRSTEAFF | TGTGCCAGCAGCTTACCGCAGCGGAGCACTGAAGCTTTCTTT | TRBJ1-1 | . | TRBV7-2 | .
CASSLGRVGTSTDTQYF | TGCGCCAGCAGCTTGGGTCGGGTCGGAACTAGCACAGATACGCAGTATTTT | TRBJ2-3 | . | TRBV5-1 | .
CASSEVLLASDEQFF | TGTGCCAGCAGTGAAGTGCTCTTAGCTTCGGATGAGCAGTTCTTC | TRBJ2-1 | . | TRBV2 | few
CASSYAGAFFYEQYF | TGTGCCAGCAGTTACGCGGGGGCATTCTTCTACGAGCAGTACTTC | TRBJ2-7 | . | TRBV6-5 | .
CACGSNYNSPLHF | TGTGCCTGCGGTAGCAACTATAATTCACCCCTCCACTTT | TRBJ1-6 | . | TRBV30 | few
CASSSYRGEQYF | TGTGCCAGCAGCTCATACAGGGGCGAGCAGTACTTC | TRBJ2-7 | TRBD1 | TRBV7-2 | .
CASRPTGSETQYF | TGCGCCAGCAGGCCGACAGGGTCAGAGACCCAGTACTTC | TRBJ2-5 | TRBD1 | TRBV5-1 | few
CASSYRLGGNEQYF | TGTGCCAGCAGTTACCGGCTCGGAGGGAACGAGCAGTACTTC | TRBJ2-7 | . | TRBV6-5 | few
CASSPTGPFDTQYF | TGTGCCAGCAGCCCGACAGGTCCCTTTGATACGCAGTATTTT | TRBJ2-3 | . | TRBV2 | few
CASSQDGFQHLRGQYF | TGCGCCAGCAGCCAAGATGGGTTCCAACACCTACGAGGGCAGTACTTC | TRBJ2-7 | . | TRBV4-1 | .
CASSLPGVDEQYF | TGTGCCAGCAGTTTACCAGGGGTTGACGAGCAGTACTTC | TRBJ2-7 | . | TRBV28 | few
CTSSQDAERRGYEQFF | TGCACCAGCAGCCAAGATGCCGAGCGAAGAGGCTATGAGCAGTTCTTC | TRBJ2-1 | . | TRBV1 | few
CASSLTGVDTEAFF | TGCGCCAGCAGCTTGACAGGGGTAGACACTGAAGCTTTCTTT | TRBJ1-1 | TRBD1 | TRBV5-1 | .
CASSRGATSGGLGLFF | TGTGCCAGCAGCCGGGGGGCGACTAGCGGGGGGTTGGGACTATTCTTC | TRBJ2-1 | TRBD2 | TRBV5-4 | few
CASSPVPGGEAFF | TGTGCCAGCTCACCTGTTCCAGGGGGTGAAGCTTTCTTT | TRBJ1-1 | TRBD1 | TRBV18 | few
CASREGSTGSYNSPLHF | TGTGCCAGCAGGGAGGGGTCGACGGGGTCCTATAATTCACCCCTCCACTTT | TRBJ1-6 | . | TRBV9 | few
CASSRQGMNTEAFF | TGTGCCAGCAGCCGACAGGGAATGAACACTGAAGCTTTCTTT | TRBJ1-1 | TRBD1 | TRBV7-2 | few
CASSLAGKETQYF | TGTGCCAGCAGCCTAGCGGGGAAAGAGACCCAGTACTTC | TRBJ2-5 | TRBD2 | TRBV6-1 | few
CASRPLGMYGYTF | TGTGCCAGCCGCCCCCTCGGGATGTATGGCTACACCTTC | TRBJ1-2 | . | TRBV2 | .
CAVGTDRGHIGGELFF | TGTGCCGTCGGGACAGACAGGGGGCATATCGGCGGGGAGCTGTTTTTT | TRBJ2-2 | TRBD1 | TRBV2 | .
CASSLDTSYNEQFF | TGTGCCAGCAGCTTAGATACATCCTACAATGAGCAGTTCTTC | TRBJ2-1 | . | TRBV11-2 | .
CAWSVLGLNQPQHF | TGTGCCTGGAGTGTACTGGGGCTTAATCAGCCCCAGCATTTT | TRBJ1-5 | . | TRBV30 | .
CVSIPAGRNEAFF | TGTGTCTCGATACCGGCAGGGCGAAACGAAGCTTTCTTT | TRBJ1-1 | . | TRBV25-1 | .
CASSGRGRWETQYF | TGTGCCAGCAGCGGCAGGGGGCGTTGGGAGACCCAGTACTTC | TRBJ2-5 | TRBD1 | TRBV11-1 | few
CASSPPRGQGVGETQYF | TGTGCCAGCAGCCCACCTCGAGGACAGGGGGTTGGGGAGACCCAGTACTTC | TRBJ2-5 | TRBD1 | TRBV11-2 | few
CSATSDQPQHF | TGCAGTGCCACATCTGATCAGCCCCAGCATTTT | TRBJ1-5 | . | TRBV20-1 | .
CSVDGGQAFF | TGCAGCGTTGATGGGGGCCAAGCTTTCTTT | TRBJ1-1 | . | TRBV29-1 | few
CASIGLAGNNEQFF | TGTGCCAGCATAGGACTAGCAGGAAACAATGAGCAGTTCTTC | TRBJ2-1 | TRBD2 | TRBV6-1 | few
CASSYSGTWNSPLHF | TGTGCCAGCAGTTACTCTGGGACTTGGAATTCACCCCTCCACTTT | TRBJ1-6 | . | TRBV6-5 | few
CASSVGALLGEKLFF | TGTGCCAGCAGCGTAGGGGCCCTGCTGGGCGAAAAACTGTTTTTT | TRBJ1-4 | . | TRBV9 | few
CASSVTGGAYNEQFF | TGTGCCAGTAGTGTGACGGGGGGGGCCTACAATGAGCAGTTCTTC | TRBJ2-1 | TRBD2 | TRBV19 | few
CASSKGQDLYGYTF | TGTGCCAGCAGTAAGGGACAGGATCTCTATGGCTACACCTTC | TRBJ1-2 | TRBD1 | TRBV6-6 | few
CASSLGNRGNEAFF | TGTGCCAGCAGCTTAGGGAACAGGGGAAATGAAGCTTTCTTT | TRBJ1-1 | TRBD1 | TRBV7-9 | .
CASSPQGVGELFF | TGTGCCAGCAGCCCGCAGGGGGTCGGGGAGCTGTTTTTT | TRBJ2-2 | TRBD1 | TRBV11-2 | few
CASSQKVAGNSPLHF | TGCGCCAGCAGCCAAAAGGTAGCGGGGAATTCACCCCTCCACTTT | TRBJ1-6 | . | TRBV4-1 | .
CASSLTIWTSSDTQYF | TGTGCCAGCAGCTTAACCATCTGGACTAGTTCAGATACGCAGTATTTT | TRBJ2-3 | TRBD2 | TRBV7-8 | .
CASSEGEAETQYF | TGTGCCAGCAGTGAAGGGGAGGCAGAGACCCAGTACTTC | TRBJ2-5 | . | TRBV2 | .
CASKGGGNTDTQYF | TGTGCCAGCAAGGGCGGGGGGAACACAGATACGCAGTATTTT | TRBJ2-3 | TRBD2 | TRBV6-5 | few
CADDDSRTDTQYF | TGTGCCGACGACGATAGCCGCACAGATACGCAGTATTTT | TRBJ2-3 | . | TRBV5-8 | .